One and the same sample provided the 18 T cell receptor beta chains below, sequenced in a study of control samples from healthy donors and cancer patients. Some clones are missing from TCRdb's copy, which holds only in-frame ones; the method was immunoSEQ multiplex PCR. The data contain roughly 73,000 clones, 84% of them seen just once; the ten biggest clones take up 28%. Material for sequencing was blood. These receptors originate from a man in his forties or fifties in good health.

This clone was detected once. This CDR3 reads CASSPYPLFSSGNTIYF. The CDR3 nucleotides read TGTGCCAGCAGCCCCTATCCCCTTTTTAGCTCTGGAAACACCATATATTTT. The chain is built from TRBV9 and TRBJ1-3; D is unresolved. This CDR3 is 17 amino acids long. CDR1 is SGDLS and CDR2 is YYNGEE in the germline V gene. Trimming left V 4 bases short and J 0 bases short, with 17 bases between.

The chain carries TRBV6-5 and TRBJ2-5, with 7 bases identical to TRBD2. Losses at the gene ends were 7 bases for V and 5 bases for J; bases not matched to a gene: 10. Germline values: CDR1 MNHEY, CDR2 SVGAGI. This CDR3 is built from 14 residues. In nucleotides, the CDR3 is TGTGCCAGCATTGGAGAAGTGGGAGGGGAGACCCAGTACTTC. This translates into CASIGEVGGETQYF.

This rearrangement joins TRBV11-3 to TRBJ2-7; D may be TRBD2 (5 bases). Germline loops: CDR1 SGHNT, CDR2 YENEEA. This CDR3 has 15 residues. V was cut by 0 bases and J by 2 bases, with 11 bases left in between. CDR3 bases: TGTGCCAGCAGCTTAGATCTCCGGACTCCCTACGAGCAGTACTTC. Translated: CASSLDLRTPYEQYF.

The V call is TRBV28, the J call TRBJ1-5, with D possibly matching TRBD1 (6 bases). V was trimmed by 3 bases and J by 7 bases, leaving 13 bases between them. The germline V gene has CDR1 MDHEN and CDR2 SYDVKM. The CDR3 spans 14 residues. CDR3 loop: CASSLGGTGQPQHF. As DNA, the CDR3 is TGTGCCAGCAGTTTGGGGGGTACAGGGCAGCCCCAGCATTTT.

A remark on this clone: In the same sample, other DNA sequences code for this CDR3. The V gene is TRBV28, the J gene TRBJ1-6; 7 nucleotides line up with TRBD1. Germline V CDR1 and CDR2: MDHEN, SYDVKM. The length of the CDR3 is 14 residues. V shed 5 bases and J 5 bases; nucleotides not matched to a gene: 3. Here the CDR3 DNA reads TGTGCCAGCAGTCTAACAGGGGATAATTCACCCCTCCACTTT. This translates into CASSLTGDNSPLHF.

The chain recombines TRBV19 with TRBJ2-2; D gene ambiguous. The CDR3 extends over 13 amino acids. Germline V gives CDR1 LNHDA, CDR2 SQIVND (reference sequence). Deletions cut 3 bases from V and 7 bases from J, with 9 bases between. CDR3 DNA sequence: TGTGCCAGTAGTATGGTGGTGGTCGGGGAGCTGTTTTTT. Protein product: CASSMVVVGELFF.

The J gene is TRBJ2-3, the V gene TRBV19, with D uncertain. The CDR3 consists of 13 residues. Trimming shortened V by 7 bases and J by 4 bases, and 12 bases separated the two germline ends. Germline lookup yields CDR1 LNHDA and CDR2 SQIVND (reference sequence). DNA of the CDR3: TGTGCCAGTAAAGGGTTAGGCGCAGATACGCAGTATTTT. Translating gives CASKGLGADTQYF.

The chain recombines TRBV5-6 with TRBJ2-6; no firm D call. The CDR3 covers 15 residues. Trimming shortened V by 4 bases and J by 0 bases, and 8 bases separated the two germline ends. Looked up from germline, CDR1 is SGHDT and CDR2 is YYEEEE. CDR3 coding DNA: TGTGCCAGCAGCCAACCTATCTCTGGGGCCAACGTCCTGACTTTC. As protein: CASSQPISGANVLTF. The full variable domain, its missing parts supplied by reference TRBV5-6 and TRBJ2-6, is DAGVTQSPTHLIKTRGQQVTLRCSPKSGHDTVSWYQQALGQGPQFIFQYYEEEERQRGNFPDRFSGHQFPNYSSELNVNALLLGDSALYLCASSQPISGANVLTFGAGSRLTVL.

The CDR3, as DNA: TGTGCCAGCAGCCAAGGGAGGGCAAGGACCCAGTACTTC. This codes for CASSQGRARTQYF. J is TRBJ2-5 and V is TRBV3-1 (or the pseudogene TRBV3-2), with D possibly being TRBD2 (6 bases). Germline CDR1 reads LGHDT; CDR2 reads YNNKEL (reference sequence). The CDR3 is made up of 13 amino acids. V lost 1 base and J 7 bases, leaving 10 bases between the germline ends.

In nucleotides, the CDR3 is TGTGCCAGCTCACCAGAGGGGGATACGCAGTATTTT. Its protein is CASSPEGDTQYF. The genes are TRBV18 and TRBJ2-3; D is perhaps TRBD1 or TRBD2 (5 bases each). The V gene lost 2 bases and the J gene lost 6 bases, with 6 bases spanning the gap. The germline V gene encodes CDR1 KGHSH and CDR2 LQKENI. The CDR3 runs to 12 residues.

This rearrangement joins TRBV5-1 to TRBJ2-3, with TRBD2 matching 10 bases. With 4 bases clipped from V and 0 bases from J, the junction kept 11 bases outside the gene matches. Germline V gives CDR1 SGHRS, CDR2 YFSETQ. This CDR3 contains 18 residues. For the CDR3, the DNA is TGCGCCAGCAGCCCCGGCCTAGCGGGGGTCTCTAGCACAGATACGCAGTATTTT. Protein: CASSPGLAGVSSTDTQYF.

This clone was seen once. J is TRBJ2-1 and V is TRBV7-9; 11 bases are a match to TRBD2. Germline trimming cut 5 bases from V and 9 bases from J; bases unmatched to any gene: 3. Germline V gene lookup returns CDR1 SEHNR and CDR2 FQNEAQ (reference sequence). The CDR3 sequence is 13 residues long. The CDR3 region is CASSPGTSGEQFF. CDR3 coding DNA: TGTGCCAGCAGCCCGGGGACTAGCGGTGAGCAGTTCTTC.

V and J are TRBV3-1 (or the pseudogene TRBV3-2) and TRBJ2-1; D remains ambiguous. The CDR3 has 16 residues. Per germline, CDR1 LGHDT and CDR2 YNNKEL (reference sequence). Trimming took off 0 bases at V and 4 bases at J, with 13 bases between the two ends. The CDR3 DNA reads as TGTGCCAGCAGCCAAGAGTTAACTCAAGTATACAATGAGCAGTTCTTC. This translates into CASSQELTQVYNEQFF.

The rearrangement links TRBV3-1 (or the pseudogene TRBV3-2) to TRBJ2-3; D is unclear. The CDR3 is 16 residues long. V lost 0 bases and J lost 6, with 16 bases in between. CDR1 and CDR2 (germline): LGHDT, YNNKEL (reference sequence). This CDR3 is CASSQDSLPQVDTQYF. The DNA for the CDR3 is TGTGCCAGCAGCCAAGACTCCCTTCCGCAAGTGGATACGCAGTATTTT.

This chain uses TRBV19 with TRBJ1-2; D gene uncertain. The CDR3 totals 13 residues. In germline, CDR1 is LNHDA, CDR2 SQIVND (reference sequence). Trimming left V 6 bases short and J 6 bases short, with 14 bases between. DNA of the CDR3: TGTGCCAGTAGGTTTACAGTGCTCGATGGCTACACCTTC. It codes for CASRFTVLDGYTF.

This clone appeared a few times. The chain employs TRBV7-9 and TRBJ2-7; a weak D match, TRBD1 (6 bases). The germline gives CDR1 SEHNR, CDR2 FQNEAQ (reference sequence). V lost 4 bases and J 0 bases, leaving 10 bases between the germline ends. The CDR3 length is 14 residues. The CDR3 nucleotides are TGTGCCAGCAGCTCGGTGGACAGCTCCTACGAGCAGTACTTC. Protein: CASSSVDSSYEQYF.

A remark on this clone: Other DNA sequences in this specimen translate into the identical CDR3. The gene calls are TRBV28 and TRBJ1-5, with no clear D. Germline lookup yields CDR1 MDHEN and CDR2 SYDVKM. CDR3 length: 13 amino acids. V was cut by 1 base and J by 4 bases, with 5 bases left in between. CDR3 sequence: CASSLLGNQPQHF. The DNA of the CDR3 is TGTGCCAGCAGTTTATTAGGTAATCAGCCCCAGCATTTT.

The table lists this clone with a count of one. The gene calls are TRBV7-9 and TRBJ1-6, with 7 positions matching TRBD1. CDR1 and CDR2 (germline): SEHNR, FQNEAQ (reference sequence). The CDR3 has 13 residues. With V trimmed by 4 bases and J by 14 bases, 8 bases remained unmatched. CDR3 amino acids: CASSSGQAIALHF. The CDR3 region has the DNA TGTGCCAGCAGCTCAGGACAGGCAATAGCCCTCCACTTT.